These T cell receptor beta chains were read from a single sample in a study of blood T cell repertoires in COVID-19. Assay used: immunoSEQ multiplex PCR; TCRdb lists only in-frame clones, some missing. The sample contains around 230,000 clones, about 81% of which appear only once. The material sequenced was PBMCs or T cells enriched from blood (not recorded which). The source is a man aged 40-49 years who had recovered from COVID-19. Both conserved end residues are part of each CDR3. A D gene is named only where the DNA matches it firmly. Only some rows state a clone size, as once, few, many or a class for expanded clones.

V: TRBV2; size: -; J: TRBJ1-3; D: -; DNA: TGTGCCAGCATTTCGACAGGCTCTGGAAACACCATATATTTT; CDR3: CASISTGSGNTIYF
V: TRBV4-1; size: -; J: TRBJ1-5; D: -; DNA: TGCGCCAGCAGCCAAGGACAGGTAAATCAGCCCCAGCATTTT; CDR3: CASSQGQVNQPQHF
V: TRBV27; size: many; J: TRBJ1-1; D: -; DNA: TGTGCCAGCAGTCCGTCGTTGGGACACTCAAACGGGGACACTGAAGCTTTCTTT; CDR3: CASSPSLGHSNGDTEAFF
V: TRBV7-8; size: -; J: TRBJ2-2; D: -; DNA: TGTGCCAGCACCACCGGGACTGTGCGCGGGGAGCTGTTTTTT; CDR3: CASTTGTVRGELFF
V: TRBV5-4; size: -; J: TRBJ2-3; D: TRBD1; DNA: TGTGCCAGCACCACAGAACAGGGGGCTTTCTCAGATACGCAGTATTTT; CDR3: CASTTEQGAFSDTQYF
V: TRBV5-1; size: -; J: TRBJ1-2; D: -; DNA: TGCGCCAGCAGCTTTAGTGGGGGGAACTATGGCTACACCTTC; CDR3: CASSFSGGNYGYTF
V: TRBV6-5; size: -; J: TRBJ1-5; D: -; DNA: TGTGCCAGCAGTTACGATTCCAGGGGTAGCAATCAGCCCCAGCATTTT; CDR3: CASSYDSRGSNQPQHF
V: TRBV7-9; size: -; J: TRBJ2-1; D: TRBD2; DNA: TGTGCCAGCGGGCCAGCGGGAGGGCCTCTCCATGAGCAGTTCTTC; CDR3: CASGPAGGPLHEQFF
V: TRBV5-5; size: -; J: TRBJ2-1; D: TRBD2; DNA: TGTGCCAGCAGCTTGTCACTAGCGGATTACAATGAGCAGTTCTTC; CDR3: CASSLSLADYNEQFF
V: TRBV30; size: -; J: TRBJ2-7; D: -; DNA: TGTGCCTGGAGTGGAGACAGCAGGTACGAGCAGTACTTC; CDR3: CAWSGDSRYEQYF
V: TRBV11-2; size: -; J: TRBJ2-2; D: -; DNA: TGTGCCAGCAGCTTAGTAGAAAACACCGGGGAGCTGTTTTTT; CDR3: CASSLVENTGELFF
V: TRBV5-1; size: -; J: TRBJ1-2; D: TRBD1; DNA: TGCGCCAGCAGCTTGGTCCAGACAGGGGATAACTATGGCTACACCTTC; CDR3: CASSLVQTGDNYGYTF
V: TRBV12-3/TRBV12-4; size: -; J: TRBJ2-7; D: -; DNA: TGTGCCAGCAGTTCATTTAGGGGCGAGCAGTACTTC; CDR3: CASSSFRGEQYF
V: TRBV2; size: -; J: TRBJ2-2; D: TRBD2; DNA: TGTGCCATCCATTTAAGCGGGAGAAACACCGGGGAGCTGTTTTTT; CDR3: CAIHLSGRNTGELFF
V: TRBV10-3; size: -; J: TRBJ1-1; D: -; DNA: TGTGCCATCAGTGAGAACAGGGCCATGAACACTGAAGCTTTCTTT; CDR3: CAISENRAMNTEAFF
V: TRBV30; size: -; J: TRBJ1-6; D: -; DNA: TGTGCCTGGGACAGGACTAATTCACCCCTCCACTTT; CDR3: CAWDRTNSPLHF
V: TRBV3-1/TRBV3-2; size: -; J: TRBJ1-2; D: -; DNA: TGTGCCAGCAGCCAAGGACGGGGGAAAGGCTACACCTTC; CDR3: CASSQGRGKGYTF
V: TRBV28; size: -; J: TRBJ2-7; D: TRBD2; DNA: TGTGCCAGCAGTTTGGTTAGACTAGCATGGTACGAGCAGTACTTC; CDR3: CASSLVRLAWYEQYF
V: TRBV29-1; size: -; J: TRBJ1-5; D: -; DNA: TGCAGCGTTGGGGCAGGTAATCAGCCCCAGCATTTT; CDR3: CSVGAGNQPQHF
V: TRBV7-9; size: -; J: TRBJ2-7; D: TRBD1; DNA: TGTGCCAGCAGCTTGGCGGCGGGGACAGGGCTTCAGCAGTACTTC; CDR3: CASSLAAGTGLQQYF
V: TRBV9; size: -; J: TRBJ1-1; D: TRBD1; DNA: TGTGCCAGCACCCTTGGACAGGGGATAAGGGACACTGAAGCTTTCTTT; CDR3: CASTLGQGIRDTEAFF
V: TRBV7-2; size: once; J: TRBJ2-3; D: TRBD2; DNA: TGTGCCAGCAGCTCCCCGGGCGGGGGGGATACGCAGTATTTT; CDR3: CASSSPGGGDTQYF
V: TRBV18; size: -; J: TRBJ2-3; D: TRBD1; DNA: TGTGCCAGCTCACGTGACAGGGACGCAGATACGCAGTATTTT; CDR3: CASSRDRDADTQYF
V: TRBV9; size: few; J: TRBJ2-7; D: TRBD1; DNA: TGTGCCAGCAGCGACTTTGACAGGGGTTCCTACGAGCAGTACTTC; CDR3: CASSDFDRGSYEQYF
V: TRBV25-1; size: -; J: TRBJ2-5; D: -; DNA: TGTGCCAGCAGTGAATACACAGGATTGGAGACCCAGTACTTC; CDR3: CASSEYTGLETQYF
V: TRBV19; size: -; J: TRBJ1-5; D: -; DNA: TGTGCCAGTAGTATAGTTCAGAATCAGCCCCAGCATTTT; CDR3: CASSIVQNQPQHF
V: TRBV7-3; size: -; J: TRBJ2-6; D: TRBD2; DNA: TGTGCCAGCAGCCGAAGTCTAGCGGGAGGCGGTGGGGCCAACGTCCTGACTTTC; CDR3: CASSRSLAGGGGANVLTF
V: TRBV29-1; size: -; J: TRBJ1-2; D: TRBD1; DNA: TGCAGCGTTGGTGGGGACAGGACCTATGGCTACACCTTC; CDR3: CSVGGDRTYGYTF
V: TRBV5-1; size: -; J: TRBJ2-5; D: TRBD2; DNA: TGCGCCAGCAGCTTGGGCGGGGGGATGGAGACCCAGTACTTC; CDR3: CASSLGGGMETQYF
V: TRBV9; size: -; J: TRBJ1-5; D: TRBD1; DNA: TGTGCCAGCAGCGGATCGGCAGGGGGAAGGGAGCCCCAGCATTTT; CDR3: CASSGSAGGREPQHF
V: TRBV14; size: few; J: TRBJ1-2; D: -; DNA: TGTGCCAGCAGCGTCACCGGACCAGGGGCGAACGGCTACACCTTC; CDR3: CASSVTGPGANGYTF
V: TRBV13; size: -; J: TRBJ1-2; D: -; DNA: TGTGCCAGCAGCCTGCAACGGTCTAACTATGGCTACACCTTC; CDR3: CASSLQRSNYGYTF